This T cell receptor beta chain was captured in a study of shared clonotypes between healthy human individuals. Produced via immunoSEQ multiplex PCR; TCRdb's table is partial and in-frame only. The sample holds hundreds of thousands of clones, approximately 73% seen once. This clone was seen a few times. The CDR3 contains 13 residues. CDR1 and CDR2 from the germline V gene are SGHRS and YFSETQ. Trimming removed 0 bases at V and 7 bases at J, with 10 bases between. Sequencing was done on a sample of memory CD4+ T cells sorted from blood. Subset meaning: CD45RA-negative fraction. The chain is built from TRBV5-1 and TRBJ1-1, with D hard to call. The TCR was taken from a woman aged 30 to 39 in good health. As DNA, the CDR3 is TGCGCCAGCAGCTTGGTAGGCGATTATGAAGCTTTCTTT. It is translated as CASSLVGDYEAFF.